The 27 T cell receptor beta chains given below trace back to one sample, sequenced in a study of cytomegalovirus exposure and HLA in healthy donors. The PCR ran on 60 Vbeta and 13 Jbeta primers. TCRdb's copy holds only in-frame clones and misses some; the assay was immunoSEQ multiplex PCR. The table shows roughly 100,000 clones, with roughly 70% occurring only once. What was sequenced was PBMCs. These receptors all stem from a middle-aged man in good health and CMV-seronegative.

The chain couples TRBV5-1 to TRBJ2-7; TRBD1 agrees at 9 bases. Looked up from germline, CDR1 is SGHRS and CDR2 is YFSETQ. The J segment lost 1 base and the V segment lost 2 bases, leaving 4 bases of the junction unmatched. The CDR3 runs 15 residues. This CDR3 reads CASSLQGAGSYEQYF. CDR3 in DNA: TGCGCCAGCAGCTTACAGGGGGCCGGGTCCTACGAGCAGTACTTC.

The chain is built from TRBV19 and TRBJ1-6, with 7 bases aligning to TRBD1. The CDR3 runs 18 residues. Per the germline V gene, CDR1 is LNHDA and CDR2 is SQIVND (reference sequence). The J segment lost 4 bases and the V segment lost 5 bases, leaving 14 bases of the junction unmatched. This chain's CDR3 is CASSPKGGTVAYNSPLHF. The CDR3 DNA reads as TGTGCCAGTAGTCCCAAAGGCGGGACAGTTGCTTATAATTCACCCCTCCACTTT.

V and J are TRBV4-1 and TRBJ2-3, with 11 bases lining up with TRBD1. The V gene end was trimmed by 4 bases and the J gene end by 6 bases; junction bases not matched to a gene: 12. Germline values: CDR1 MGHRA, CDR2 YSYEKL. The CDR3 has 17 amino acids. The CDR3 is CASSLYPRTGGFDTQYF. The CDR3 nucleotides read TGCGCCAGCAGCCTTTACCCTCGGACAGGGGGCTTCGATACGCAGTATTTT.

The chain uses TRBV5-6 and TRBJ2-7; no reliable D call. Germline loops: CDR1 SGHDT, CDR2 YYEEEE. The V gene lost 0 bases and the J gene lost 2 bases, with 9 bases spanning the gap. The CDR3 length is 14 residues. This CDR3 reads CASSLAGSAYEQYF. DNA for the CDR3: TGTGCCAGCAGCTTGGCGGGTTCTGCCTACGAGCAGTACTTC.

The chain couples TRBV4-3 to TRBJ1-6; the match to TRBD1 covers 8 bases. The CDR3 runs to 14 residues. The V and J ends lost 1 base and 9 bases, in that order; junction bases with no gene match: 2. CDR1 and CDR2 from the germline V gene are LGHNA and YSLEER. The CDR3 region is CASSQGTGPSPLHF. The CDR3 coding sequence is TGCGCCAGCAGCCAAGGGACAGGGCCTTCACCCCTCCACTTT.

This clone came up a few times. The rearrangement links TRBV6-5 to TRBJ1-4; D uncertain. This CDR3 is built from 14 residues. Trimming took off 2 bases at V and 5 bases at J, with 9 bases between the two ends. Germline V CDR1 and CDR2: MNHEY, SVGAGI. The CDR3 DNA reads TGTGCCAGCAGTTACGCCACGGTCAATGAAAAACTGTTTTTT. Amino acids: CASSYATVNEKLFF.

Only a few counts were recorded for this clone. This rearrangement joins TRBV5-1 to TRBJ2-1; 7 bases line up with TRBD2. The germline gives CDR1 SGHRS, CDR2 YFSETQ. This CDR3 contains 15 residues. V shed 4 bases and J 5 bases; nucleotides not matched to a gene: 9. The CDR3 sequence: CASSRPAGVDNEQFF. The CDR3 nucleotides read TGCGCCAGCAGCCGGCCGGCGGGAGTGGACAATGAGCAGTTCTTC.

CDR3 nucleotide sequence: TGCAGCGTTGGGTGGGGGGGCCAGGGCACAGATACGCAGTATTTT. Its protein product is CSVGWGGQGTDTQYF. The chain couples TRBV29-1 to TRBJ2-3, with D tentatively TRBD2 (7 bases). Germline V gives CDR1 SQVTM, CDR2 ANQGSEA. V was cut by 4 bases and J by 1 base, with 15 bases left in between. CDR3 length equals 15 residues.

The J gene is TRBJ2-7, the V gene TRBV15; D perhaps matches TRBD1 (5 bases). This CDR3 comprises 12 residues. Germline-derived CDR1 and CDR2 are LNHNV and YYDKDF (reference sequence). The V and J ends lost 2 bases and 7 bases respectively, with 9 bases between them. CDR3 amino acids: CATSRSRVEQYF. The CDR3 DNA sequence: TGTGCCACCAGCAGATCCAGGGTAGAGCAGTACTTC.

A single count supports this clone. The V and J genes are TRBV9 and TRBJ1-1; 7 bases are shared with TRBD1. V was clipped by 0 bases and J by 4 bases; unmatched bases: 3. This CDR3 has 14 amino acids. The germline V gene has CDR1 SGDLS and CDR2 YYNGEE. In DNA, the CDR3 is TGTGCCAGCAGCGTAGGACAGGGTATCACTGAAGCTTTCTTT. Its translation is CASSVGQGITEAFF.

The chain joins TRBV5-6 to TRBJ1-1, with TRBD1 matching 7 bases. The germline gives CDR1 SGHDT, CDR2 YYEEEE. The CDR3 covers 16 residues. The V segment lost 5 bases and the J segment 2 bases; nucleotides outside the gene matches: 12. CDR3 sequence (DNA): TGTGCCAGCAGTTCCGGTCCAGGGGGTTACAACACTGAAGCTTTCTTT. The encoded protein is CASSSGPGGYNTEAFF. The variable domain in full, with the rest retrieved from reference TRBV5-6 and TRBJ1-1, is DAGVTQSPTHLIKTRGQQVTLRCSPKSGHDTVSWYQQALGQGPQFIFQYYEEEERQRGNFPDRFSGHQFPNYSSELNVNALLLGDSALYLCASSSGPGGYNTEAFFGQGTRLTVV.

The chain uses TRBV7-9 and TRBJ2-7; D not certain. The CDR3 is made up of 12 amino acids. Germline V gene sequence: CDR1 SEHNR, CDR2 FQNEAQ (reference sequence). Deletions cut 3 bases from V and 5 bases from J, with 8 bases between. Here the CDR3 DNA reads TGTGCCAGCAGCTTGCATCCAGACGAGCAGTACTTC. It specifies CASSLHPDEQYF. Looking up the rest from reference TRBV7-9 and TRBJ2-7 gives the full variable domain: DTGVSQNPRHKITKRGQNVTFRCDPISEHNRLYWYRQTLGQGPEFLTYFQNEAQLEKSRLLSDRFSAERPKGSFSTLEIQRTEQGDSAMYLCASSLHPDEQYFGPGTRLTVT.

V and J are TRBV30 and TRBJ1-1, with D tentatively TRBD1 (6 bases). The CDR3 loop spans 14 amino acids. V shed 4 bases and J shed 2 bases, with 14 bases lying between them. CDR1 is GTSNPN and CDR2 is SVGIG in the germline V gene (reference sequence). As DNA, the CDR3 is TGTGCCTGGAAACGCTTGGACAGTAACACTGAAGCTTTCTTT. Translated: CAWKRLDSNTEAFF.

The V call is TRBV7-9, the J call TRBJ2-5, with 10 nucleotides matching TRBD2. V was pared by 6 bases and J by 4 bases, with 5 bases of the junction left unmatched. Germline V gene data show CDR1 as SEHNR and CDR2 as FQNEAQ (reference sequence). The CDR3 spans 14 residues. CDR3 nucleotides: TGTGCCAGCAGGGGTACTAGCGGGGTAGAGACCCAGTACTTC. Translation gives CASRGTSGVETQYF.

This chain uses TRBV7-3 with TRBJ2-2; a weak D match, TRBD2 (5 bases). The CDR3 is 16 residues long. Germline CDR1 reads SGHTA; CDR2 reads FQGTGA. The germline V and J ends were trimmed by 5 bases and 4 bases, with 17 bases remaining between them. The CDR3 DNA follows: TGTGCCAGCAGCCCCCCCGGAGGCTCGGCCACCGGGGAGCTGTTTTTT. Protein sequence: CASSPPGGSATGELFF.

This chain joins TRBV4-1 and TRBJ1-2, with 8 bases lining up with TRBD1. Unmatched junction bases numbered 6, after V lost 0 bases and J lost 6 bases. The CDR3 contains 15 residues. The germline gives CDR1 MGHRA, CDR2 YSYEKL. CDR3 nucleotide sequence: TGCGCCAGCAGCCAAGAAAGGTCGACAGGGGATGGCTACACCTTC. Translating it yields CASSQERSTGDGYTF.

This sequence joins TRBV14 and TRBJ1-1, with D possibly being TRBD1 (6 bases). The CDR3 extends over 14 amino acids. V was cut by 4 bases and J by 6 bases, with 15 bases left in between. From germline, CDR1 is SGHDN and CDR2 FVKESK. CDR3 in DNA: TGTGCCAGCAGCCCGTTAAACAGGGTTGCTGAAGCTTTCTTT. Residues: CASSPLNRVAEAFF.

The chain uses TRBV7-9 and TRBJ1-3, with 7 positions matching TRBD1. In germline, CDR1 is SEHNR, CDR2 FQNEAQ (reference sequence). The junction had 7 bases not matched to a gene; V was cut back by 5 bases and J by 0 bases. The CDR3 totals 16 residues. The CDR3 DNA sequence: TGTGCCAGCAGCGGAACTGGGACAGTCTCTGGAAACACCATATATTTT. Its translation is CASSGTGTVSGNTIYF. Full variable domain (outside the CDR3, taken from reference TRBV7-9 and TRBJ1-3): DTGVSQNPRHKITKRGQNVTFRCDPISEHNRLYWYRQTLGQGPEFLTYFQNEAQLEKSRLLSDRFSAERPKGSFSTLEIQRTEQGDSAMYLCASSGTGTVSGNTIYFGEGSWLTVV.

The chain joins TRBV4-1 to TRBJ2-3; 8 bases agree with TRBD1. This CDR3 contains 17 residues. CDR1 is MGHRA and CDR2 is YSYEKL in the germline V gene. V gave up 2 bases and J gave up 2 bases; unmatched junction bases: 9. CDR3 amino acids: CASSQQGAGTYTDTQYF. CDR3 in DNA: TGCGCCAGCAGCCAACAGGGGGCAGGGACTTACACAGATACGCAGTATTTT.

The chain is built from TRBV28 and TRBJ1-2; unclear D gene. Per the germline V gene, CDR1 is MDHEN and CDR2 is SYDVKM. V lost 3 bases and J 8 bases, leaving 19 bases between the germline ends. The CDR3 spans 15 residues. The CDR3 protein is CASSFLVGAGMGYTF. The CDR3 nucleotides read TGTGCCAGCAGTTTTTTGGTAGGAGCGGGTATGGGCTACACCTTC.

The gene calls are TRBV5-4 and TRBJ1-5; D uncertain. With 0 bases removed from V and 3 bases from J, the gap between germline ends came to 10 bases. CDR1 is SGHNT and CDR2 is YYREEE in the germline V gene (reference sequence). The CDR3 contains 15 residues. The CDR3 spells CASSLVPGNNQPQHF. CDR3 DNA sequence: TGTGCCAGCAGCTTGGTTCCGGGTAACAATCAGCCCCAGCATTTT.

The chain has TRBV18 and TRBJ1-5, with D possibly being TRBD1 (5 bases). Trimming pared 3 bases from V and 5 bases from J, leaving 14 bases between. There are 15 residues in the CDR3. Germline CDR1 KGHSH, CDR2 LQKENI. CDR3 nucleotides: TGTGCCAGCTCACCCTTGGGGGGTCCAGATCAGCCCCAGCATTTT. It is translated as CASSPLGGPDQPQHF.

The chain couples TRBV19 to TRBJ1-3; unclear D gene. The CDR3 is made up of 14 amino acids. CDR1 LNHDA and CDR2 SQIVND come from the germline V gene (reference sequence). V was shortened by 3 bases and J by 0 bases, with 6 bases between the two germline ends. CDR3 nucleotides: TGTGCCAGTAGTATGGGCAGCTCTGGAAACACCATATATTTT. This codes for CASSMGSSGNTIYF.

The chain employs TRBV6-6 and TRBJ2-3; 11 positions match TRBD2. CDR1 and CDR2 from the germline V gene are MNHNY and SVGAGI (reference sequence). CDR3 length: 14 amino acids. Trimming cost V 7 bases and J 5 bases; bases outside gene matches: 5. The DNA of the CDR3 is TGTGCCAGCATTAGCGGGGGGGCGAAAGATACGCAGTATTTT. Translated: CASISGGAKDTQYF.

The V call is TRBV7-9, the J call TRBJ2-3; D call uncertain. Germline assignment: CDR1 SEHNR and CDR2 FQNEAQ (reference sequence). V gave up 4 bases and J gave up 0 bases, with 5 bases separating them. This CDR3 has 13 amino acids. CDR3 sequence: CASSSVSTDTQYF. CDR3 DNA: TGTGCCAGCAGCTCCGTTAGCACAGATACGCAGTATTTT.

The chain carries TRBV7-9 and TRBJ2-2, with 11 nucleotides matching TRBD1. The CDR3 loop spans 15 amino acids. The junction had 5 bases not matched to a gene; V was cut back by 5 bases and J by 6 bases. Germline assignment: CDR1 SEHNR and CDR2 FQNEAQ (reference sequence). The CDR3 is CASSLGTGGAGELFF. The CDR3 nucleotides read TGTGCCAGCAGCCTGGGGACAGGGGGAGCCGGGGAGCTGTTTTTT.

V gene TRBV28 combines with J gene TRBJ1-1, with D possibly TRBD1 on 6 matching bases. Per the germline V gene, CDR1 is MDHEN and CDR2 is SYDVKM. This CDR3 is built from 16 residues. With 10 bases removed from V and 1 base from J, the gap between germline ends came to 22 bases. DNA of the CDR3: TGTGCCACCACGACGGGGGGCTGGAAAAGGAACACTGAAGCTTTCTTT. This gives the protein CATTTGGWKRNTEAFF. The whole variable domain, remainder taken from reference TRBV28 and TRBJ1-1, is DVKVTQSSRYLVKRTGEKVFLECVQDMDHENMFWYRQDPGLGLRLIYFSYDVKMKEKGDIPEGYSVSREKKERFSLILESASTNQTSMYLCATTTGGWKRNTEAFFGQGTRLTVV.